These 10 T cell receptor beta chains came from one sample sequenced in a study of early stage breast cancer tumors (dated by TCRdb to about 2017). The library came from the immunoSEQ multiplex PCR assay. In TCRdb, the immuneACCESS table is reduced to in-frame sequences with V and J assigned. These tables do not hold every clone; where another copy was compared, an unresolved V gene accounts for under half, and the others remain unexplained. The sample table shows 25,000 to 35,000 clones, and approximately 70% are seen once. The leading ten clones occupy over 9% of the sample. Specimen: breast tumor tissue. Receptors originate from a person in their thirties with breast cancer.

J is TRBJ2-2 and V is TRBV6-5, with 9 bases identical to TRBD2. The CDR3 is 15 amino acids. V dropped 2 bases and J dropped 6; count of bases not matched to a gene: 4. Germline V gene sequence: CDR1 MNHEY, CDR2 SVGAGI. The CDR3 DNA follows: TGTGCCAGCAGTTACGGGGGACTAGCTCCCGGGGAGCTGTTTTTT. Translation gives CASSYGGLAPGELFF.

The chain couples TRBV12-5 to TRBJ2-1; tentatively, D is TRBD2 (6 bases). V shed 2 bases and J shed 12 bases, with 14 bases lying between them. This CDR3 has 13 amino acids. From germline, CDR1 is LGHNT and CDR2 FRNRAP. The CDR3, as DNA: TGTGCTAGTGGTTTGTTAATAGCGGAGGGGCAGTTCTTC. Residues: CASGLLIAEGQFF.

This clone was detected once. The V gene is TRBV5-6, the J gene TRBJ1-2; 7 bases fit TRBD1. J gave up 4 bases and V 9 bases, and 9 bases lay outside the gene matches. Germline loops: CDR1 SGHDT, CDR2 YYEEEE. The CDR3 extends over 13 amino acids. The CDR3 here is CATSIGTAYGYTF. CDR3 sequence (DNA): TGTGCCACCTCAATCGGGACAGCCTATGGCTACACCTTC.

This clone was detected a few times. CDR3 sequence reads: CASSPTGTGGFGYTF. CDR3 sequence (DNA): TGTGCCAGCAGCCCTACCGGGACAGGGGGCTTTGGCTACACCTTC. This sequence joins TRBV11-2 and TRBJ1-2; 12 nucleotides align to TRBD1. From germline, CDR1 is SGHAT and CDR2 FQNNGV. The trim removed 5 bases at V and 7 bases at J, leaving 8 bases unmatched. CDR3 size: 15 residues.

The chain links TRBV5-1 to TRBJ1-3; D is unclear. Germline V gene sequence: CDR1 SGHRS, CDR2 YFSETQ. This CDR3 contains 14 residues. Trimming cost V 4 bases and J 3 bases, with 11 bases left between them. As DNA, the CDR3 is TGCGCCAGCAGCCCCCGGACGGATGGAAACACCATATATTTT. As protein: CASSPRTDGNTIYF.

This chain uses TRBV7-8 with TRBJ2-7; the D gene is possibly TRBD1 (5 bases). Trimming removed 5 bases at V and 6 bases at J, with 14 bases between. The CDR3 runs 13 residues. CDR1 and CDR2 from the germline V gene are SGHVS and FQNEAQ. CDR3 sequence: CASSPLGVGEQYF. Here the CDR3 DNA reads TGTGCCAGCAGCCCGCTAGGGGTCGGCGAGCAGTACTTC.

This chain links TRBV30 with TRBJ1-1; D remains ambiguous. Germline assignment: CDR1 GTSNPN and CDR2 SVGIG (reference sequence). Trimming stripped 4 bases from V and 1 base from J, with 19 bases between. This CDR3 is 16 amino acids long. CDR3 sequence (DNA): TGTGCCTGGAAAGGATATCTGGAGAACTGGAACACTGAAGCTTTCTTT. It translates to CAWKGYLENWNTEAFF. Full variable domain (remainder filled in from reference TRBV30 and TRBJ1-1): SQTIHQWPATLVQPVGSPLSLECTVEGTSNPNLYWYRQAAGRGLQLLFYSVGIGQISSEVPQNLSASRPQDRQFILSSKKLLLSDSGFYLCAWKGYLENWNTEAFFGQGTRLTVV.

The chain combines TRBV4-1 with TRBJ2-7; D not certain. Germline CDR1 and CDR2: MGHRA and YSYEKL. The V and J ends lost 1 base and 0 bases respectively, with 7 bases between them. The CDR3 runs to 14 residues. CDR3 coding DNA: TGCGCCAGCAGCCAAGGAGCCATCTCCTACGAGCAGTACTTC. The encoded protein is CASSQGAISYEQYF.

The J gene is TRBJ1-1, the V gene TRBV30, with TRBD1 matching 7 bases. V lost 5 bases, J lost 8 bases, and 5 bases stayed unmatched. There are 11 residues in the CDR3. Germline CDR1 reads GTSNPN; CDR2 reads SVGIG (reference sequence). The CDR3 spells CAWGGQTEAFF. In DNA, the CDR3 is TGTGCCTGGGGGGGACAGACGGAAGCTTTCTTT.

This clone appeared once. The gene calls are TRBV5-6 and TRBJ2-7; D is tentatively TRBD1 or TRBD2 (5 bases each). Trimming pared 3 bases from V and 2 bases from J, leaving 15 bases between. Per the germline V gene, CDR1 is SGHDT and CDR2 is YYEEEE. This CDR3 has 15 residues. Written as DNA, the CDR3 is TGTGCCAGCAGCTCAATGGGGGATAATCCCTACGAGCAGTACTTC. Residues: CASSSMGDNPYEQYF. The entire variable domain, with the rest obtained from reference TRBV5-6 and TRBJ2-7, is as follows: DAGVTQSPTHLIKTRGQQVTLRCSPKSGHDTVSWYQQALGQGPQFIFQYYEEEERQRGNFPDRFSGHQFPNYSSELNVNALLLGDSALYLCASSSMGDNPYEQYFGPGTRLTVT.